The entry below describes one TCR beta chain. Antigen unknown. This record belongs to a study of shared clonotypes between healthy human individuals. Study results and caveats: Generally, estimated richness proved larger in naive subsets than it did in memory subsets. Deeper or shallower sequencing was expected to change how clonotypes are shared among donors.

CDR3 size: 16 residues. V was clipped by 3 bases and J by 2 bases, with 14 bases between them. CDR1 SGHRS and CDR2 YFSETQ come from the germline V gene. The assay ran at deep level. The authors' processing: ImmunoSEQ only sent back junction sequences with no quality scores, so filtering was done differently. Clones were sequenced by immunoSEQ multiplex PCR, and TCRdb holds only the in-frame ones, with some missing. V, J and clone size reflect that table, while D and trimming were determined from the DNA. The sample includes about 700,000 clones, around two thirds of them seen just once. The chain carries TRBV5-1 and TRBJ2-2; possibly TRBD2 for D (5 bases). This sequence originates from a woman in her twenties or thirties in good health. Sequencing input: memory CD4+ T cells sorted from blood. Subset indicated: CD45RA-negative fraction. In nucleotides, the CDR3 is TGCGCCAGCAGCTACGGACCACTAGAAAACACCGGGGAGCTGTTTTTT. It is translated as CASSYGPLENTGELFF.